This TCR beta chain was found in a study of quantifying T cell responses using KT2 cells. Looking at the study overall: cDNA was made from DNase-treated RNA using alpha and beta constant primers.

V lost 5 bases, J lost 5 bases, and 13 bases lay in between. Germline CDR1 SGHVS, CDR2 FQNEAQ. CDR3 length: 14 amino acids. The cDNA 3' end received a ligated oligonucleotide with a UMI. First-round PCR used roughly 4 cycles and beta primers RC1.1 and RC1.2 covering TRBC1 and TRBC2. TCRdb reprocessed the UMI-ligation and nested PCR reads with MiXCR, giving one entry per CDR3 protein. The sample shows over 25,000 distinct CDR3 sequences, 10% of them seen only once. This clonotype was observed a handful of times. The antigen remains unidentified. Study-wide results and caveats: Counts of KT2 alpha and beta sequences rose linearly with the number of KT2 cells added.

The rearrangement uses TRBV7-8 and TRBJ2-1; D possibly corresponds to TRBD2 (6 bases). The sequencing sample was made of PBMCs spiked with cells of the T cell clone KT2. This receptor was taken from a human donor. The CDR3 nucleotides are TGTGCCAGCAGCGCGGGGAGTAACCACAATGAGCAGTTCTTC. Translation gives CASSAGSNHNEQFF.